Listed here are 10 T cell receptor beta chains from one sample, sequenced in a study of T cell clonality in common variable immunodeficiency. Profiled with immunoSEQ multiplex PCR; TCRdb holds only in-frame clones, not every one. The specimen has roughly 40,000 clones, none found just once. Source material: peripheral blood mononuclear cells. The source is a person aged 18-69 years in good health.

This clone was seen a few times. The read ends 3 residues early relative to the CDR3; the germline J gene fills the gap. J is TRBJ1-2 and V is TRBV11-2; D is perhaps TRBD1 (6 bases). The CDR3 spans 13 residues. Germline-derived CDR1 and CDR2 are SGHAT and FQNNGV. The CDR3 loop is CASSPWTEGRYTF. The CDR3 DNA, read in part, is TGTGCCAGCAGCCCCTGGACAGAGGGTCGC.

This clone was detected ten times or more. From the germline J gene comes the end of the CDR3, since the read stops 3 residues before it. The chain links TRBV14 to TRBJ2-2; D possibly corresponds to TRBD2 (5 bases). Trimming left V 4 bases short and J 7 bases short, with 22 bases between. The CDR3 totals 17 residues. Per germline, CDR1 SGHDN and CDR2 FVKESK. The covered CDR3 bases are TGTGCCAGCAGCCTCCGGGGTCGTGGTTTTAGGAACGGGGAG. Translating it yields CASSLRGRGFRNGE. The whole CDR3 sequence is CASSLRGRGFRNGELFF.

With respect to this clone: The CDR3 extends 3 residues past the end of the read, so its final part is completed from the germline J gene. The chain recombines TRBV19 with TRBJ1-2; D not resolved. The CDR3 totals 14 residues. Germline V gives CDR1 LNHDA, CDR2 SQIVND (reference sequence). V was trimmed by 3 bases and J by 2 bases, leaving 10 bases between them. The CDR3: CASSIQAGNYGYTF. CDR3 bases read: TGTGCCAGTAGTATCCAGGCGGGGAACTATGGC. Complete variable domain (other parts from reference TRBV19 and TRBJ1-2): DGGITQSPKYLFRKEGQNVTLSCEQNLNHDAMYWYRQDPGQGLRLIYYSQIVNDFQKGDIAEGYSVSREKKESFPLTVTSAQKNPTAFYLCASSIQAGNYGYTFGSGTRLTVV.

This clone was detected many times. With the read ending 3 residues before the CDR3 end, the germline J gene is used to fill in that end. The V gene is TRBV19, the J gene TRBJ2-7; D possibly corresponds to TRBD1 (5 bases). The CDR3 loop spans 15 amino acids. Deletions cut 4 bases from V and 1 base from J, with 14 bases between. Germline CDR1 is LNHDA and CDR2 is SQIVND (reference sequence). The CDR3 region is CASSSGDSLSYEQYF. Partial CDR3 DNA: TGTGCCAGTAGTAGTGGAGACAGCCTATCCTACGAG.

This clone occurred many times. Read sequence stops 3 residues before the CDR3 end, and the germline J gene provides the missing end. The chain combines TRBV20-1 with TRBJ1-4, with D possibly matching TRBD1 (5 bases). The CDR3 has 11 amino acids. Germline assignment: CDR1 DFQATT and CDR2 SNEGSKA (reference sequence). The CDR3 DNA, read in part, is TGCAGTGCTAGGCAGGGTCAACAA. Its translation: CSARQGQQ. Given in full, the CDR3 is CSARQGQQLFF.

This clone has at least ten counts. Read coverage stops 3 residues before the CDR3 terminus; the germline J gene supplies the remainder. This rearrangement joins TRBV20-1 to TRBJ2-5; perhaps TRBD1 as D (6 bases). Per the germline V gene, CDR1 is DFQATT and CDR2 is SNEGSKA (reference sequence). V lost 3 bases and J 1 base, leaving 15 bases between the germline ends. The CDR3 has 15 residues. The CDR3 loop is CSASTAGQSQETQYF. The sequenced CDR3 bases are TGCAGTGCTAGTACCGCTGGACAGAGCCAAGAGACC.

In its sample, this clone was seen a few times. CDR3 protein: CASSPSGGAETQYF. CDR3 DNA, as far as it was read: TGTGCCAGCTCCCCTAGCGGGGGGGCTGAGACC. The chain recombines TRBV18 with TRBJ2-5; TRBD2 matches 12 bases. The read stops 3 residues short of the end of the CDR3; the missing end is completed from the germline J gene. The germline CDR1 and CDR2 sequences are KGHSH and LQKENI. The J segment lost 5 bases and the V segment lost 6 bases, leaving 4 bases of the junction unmatched. The CDR3 length is 14 residues.

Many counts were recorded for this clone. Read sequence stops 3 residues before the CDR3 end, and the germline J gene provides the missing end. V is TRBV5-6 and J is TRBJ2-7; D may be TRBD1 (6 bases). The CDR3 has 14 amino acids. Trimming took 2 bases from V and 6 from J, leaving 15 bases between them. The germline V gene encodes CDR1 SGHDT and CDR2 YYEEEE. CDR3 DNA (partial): TGTGCCAGCAGCTTCGCCAGGGGAAGACGCGAG. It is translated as CASSFARGRRE. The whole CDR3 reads CASSFARGRREQYF.

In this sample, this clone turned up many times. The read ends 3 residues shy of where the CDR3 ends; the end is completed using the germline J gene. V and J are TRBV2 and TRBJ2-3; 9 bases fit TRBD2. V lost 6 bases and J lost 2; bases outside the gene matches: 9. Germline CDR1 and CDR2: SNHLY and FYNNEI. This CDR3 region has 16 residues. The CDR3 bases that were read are TGTGCCAGCAGCCTACTAGCGGGCCTAGCCACAGATACG. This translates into CASSLLAGLATDT. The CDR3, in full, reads CASSLLAGLATDTQYF.

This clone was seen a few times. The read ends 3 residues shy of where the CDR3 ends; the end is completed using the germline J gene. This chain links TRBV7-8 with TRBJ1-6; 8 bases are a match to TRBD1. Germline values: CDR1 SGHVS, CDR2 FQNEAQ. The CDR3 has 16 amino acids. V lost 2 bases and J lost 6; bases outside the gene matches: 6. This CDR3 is CASSLSPQGANSPLHF. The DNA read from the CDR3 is TGTGCCAGCAGCTTATCTCCCCAGGGGGCTAATTCACCC.